These 24 T cell receptor beta chains share one sample of origin, sequenced in a study of Ad26.COV2.S vaccination and SARS-CoV-2 variants. Assay used: immunoSEQ multiplex PCR; TCRdb lists only in-frame clones, some missing. The table shows roughly 350,000 clones, with more than 75% occurring only once. The treatment: approximately 18 received Ad26.COV2.S at low or high dose, single or two shots; a few received placebo; per-sample allocation not given. Repertoires come from day 63 after the first vaccine or placebo injection. The sequenced sample was peripheral blood, obtained in a trial of Ad26.COV2.S vaccine versus placebo. Receptors originate from a person between 18 and 65 years old who received the Ad26.COV2.S COVID-19 vaccine or a placebo.

V usage is TRBV5-1 and J usage is TRBJ1-1, with D maybe TRBD1 (5 bases). In germline, CDR1 is SGHRS, CDR2 YFSETQ. V lost 4 bases to trimming and J lost 4 bases, with 17 bases between them. This CDR3 is built from 15 residues. CDR3 nucleotide sequence: TGCGCCAGCAGCGACACGGGGGGGTCCCCCACTGAAGCTTTCTTT. Amino acids: CASSDTGGSPTEAFF.

This clone was seen only a few times. In DNA, the CDR3 is TGTGCCAGCAGCTTAGCCGGGACACTGGGGGAGCAGTACTTC. Its protein product is CASSLAGTLGEQYF. The rearrangement links TRBV7-9 to TRBJ2-7; maybe TRBD1 (6 bases). V was trimmed by 0 bases and J by 7 bases, leaving 13 bases between them. The CDR3 is made up of 14 amino acids. From germline, CDR1 is SEHNR and CDR2 FQNEAQ (reference sequence).

The gene calls are TRBV25-1 and TRBJ1-2; D is uncertain. Germline V gives CDR1 MGHDK, CDR2 SYGVNS. The V gene lost 2 bases and the J gene lost 8 bases, with 15 bases spanning the gap. This CDR3 region has 14 residues. CDR3 nucleotide sequence: TGTGCCAGCAGTGAACCGATTACTACCGGGGGCTACACCTTC. Translated, it gives CASSEPITTGGYTF.

This rearrangement joins TRBV30 to TRBJ2-1; D may be TRBD1 (6 bases). The CDR3 sequence is 15 residues long. The germline V gene has CDR1 GTSNPN and CDR2 SVGIG (reference sequence). The V and J ends lost 0 bases and 0 bases respectively, with 9 bases between them. This CDR3 is CAWSVDRSSYNEQFF. The CDR3 DNA sequence: TGTGCCTGGAGTGTCGACAGGAGCTCCTACAATGAGCAGTTCTTC.

The V call is TRBV3-1 (or the pseudogene TRBV3-2), the J call TRBJ2-3; no clear D gene. The CDR3 sequence is 16 residues long. CDR1 is LGHDT and CDR2 is YNNKEL in the germline V gene (reference sequence). Trimming left V 4 bases short and J 1 base short, with 15 bases between. The CDR3 DNA is TGTGCCAGCAGCCCACCGGGTCTTCATCGCACAGATACGCAGTATTTT. Its protein product is CASSPPGLHRTDTQYF.

The chain recombines TRBV7-9 with TRBJ2-5, with D possibly matching TRBD2 (6 bases). The CDR3 runs to 15 residues. Germline V CDR1 and CDR2: SEHNR, FQNEAQ (reference sequence). Between the trimmed V and J ends, which lost 1 base and 5 bases, there was a span of 14 bases. For the CDR3, the DNA is TGTGCCAGCAGCTTAGTAGGGGTTCGGGAGGAGACCCAGTACTTC. Translated: CASSLVGVREETQYF.

The V and J genes are TRBV7-3 and TRBJ2-7, with a possible D match to TRBD1 (5 bases). The CDR3 has 17 residues. Germline CDR1 SGHTA, CDR2 FQGTGA. V was cut by 0 bases and J by 3 bases, with 18 bases left in between. The DNA for the CDR3 is TGTGCCAGCAGCTTAACGGATGTTGACAGCATCCACTACGAGCAGTACTTC. This codes for CASSLTDVDSIHYEQYF.

This clone appeared a few times. This sequence joins TRBV6-4 and TRBJ2-1; 9 positions agree with TRBD2. The trim removed 4 bases at V and 6 bases at J, leaving 4 bases unmatched. The CDR3 covers 14 residues. Per the germline V gene, CDR1 is MRHNA and CDR2 is SNTAGT. The CDR3 reads CASSGGGATNEQFF. The CDR3 DNA sequence: TGTGCCAGCAGTGGCGGGGGGGCTACCAATGAGCAGTTCTTC.

A few counts support this clone. The chain has TRBV6-5 and TRBJ2-7; 14 positions match TRBD2. This CDR3 has 15 amino acids. Germline lookup yields CDR1 MNHEY and CDR2 SVGAGI. Trimming at V came to 3 bases and at J to 7 bases, leaving 5 bases not matched to a gene. The CDR3: CASSYSGLAGVEQYF. The CDR3 DNA sequence: TGTGCCAGCAGTTATTCGGGACTAGCGGGGGTTGAGCAGTACTTC.

The chain employs TRBV6-2 or TRBV6-3 and TRBJ2-1; D possibly corresponds to TRBD1 (5 bases). Looked up from germline, CDR1 is MNHEY and CDR2 is SVGEGT. The CDR3 spans 12 residues. V lost 5 bases and J 8 bases, leaving 10 bases between the germline ends. The CDR3 DNA follows: TGTGCCAGCAGTCTTCAGGGCTATGAGCAGTTCTTC. Its translation: CASSLQGYEQFF.

The rearrangement links TRBV3-1 (or the pseudogene TRBV3-2) to TRBJ1-2; the D gene is possibly TRBD1 (5 bases). Germline V gene sequence: CDR1 LGHDT, CDR2 YNNKEL (reference sequence). The CDR3 consists of 17 residues. V was trimmed by 0 bases and J by 4 bases, leaving 18 bases between them. CDR3 bases: TGTGCCAGCAGCCAAGATCCGGGGCAGGTCCAATTCTATGGCTACACCTTC. Residues: CASSQDPGQVQFYGYTF.

This chain uses TRBV7-6 with TRBJ1-3, with D uncertain. The germline CDR1 and CDR2 sequences are SGHVS and FNYEAQ. V was shortened by 7 bases and J by 0 bases, with 16 bases between the two germline ends. CDR3 size: 16 residues. CDR3 sequence: CASTGPPISSGNTIYF. The CDR3 DNA is TGTGCCAGCACAGGCCCCCCTATAAGCTCTGGAAACACCATATATTTT.

The chain uses TRBV6-1 and TRBJ2-1; D uncertain. Trimming stripped 3 bases from V and 3 bases from J, with 9 bases between. The CDR3 covers 14 residues. Germline CDR1 and CDR2: MNHNS and SASEGT. The CDR3 region has the DNA TGTGCCAGCAGTGAGCAGCCGAGCTACAATGAGCAGTTCTTC. It specifies CASSEQPSYNEQFF.

The chain links TRBV18 to TRBJ2-2; D may be TRBD2 (7 bases). Per the germline V gene, CDR1 is KGHSH and CDR2 is LQKENI. The CDR3 runs to 15 residues. With 3 bases removed from V and 3 bases from J, the gap between germline ends came to 11 bases. CDR3 nucleotides: TGTGCCAGCTCACCCGCGGGGGCCGACACCGGGGAGCTGTTTTTT. It yields the protein CASSPAGADTGELFF.

V gene TRBV4-3 combines with J gene TRBJ2-7; 7 bases line up with TRBD2. V trimming: 0 bases; J trimming: 4 bases; junction bases outside the gene matches: 12. From germline, CDR1 is LGHNA and CDR2 YSLEER. The CDR3 is made up of 17 amino acids. CDR3 nucleotide sequence: TGCGCCAGCAGCCAAGATTCAGCGGGACTGGGCTCGTACGAGCAGTACTTC. This sequence encodes CASSQDSAGLGSYEQYF.

This clone was seen only a few times. This sequence joins TRBV12-3 or TRBV12-4 and TRBJ1-2; no clear D gene. Trimming removed 2 bases at V and 4 bases at J, with 8 bases between. CDR3 length: 13 residues. The CDR3 DNA follows: TGTGCCAGCAGTTTATTGAGGGCCTATGGCTACACCTTC. This sequence encodes CASSLLRAYGYTF.

This clone showed up just a few times. The rearrangement joins TRBV10-3 to TRBJ1-6, with TRBD1 matching 8 bases. The trim removed 10 bases at V and 7 bases at J, leaving 6 bases unmatched. This CDR3 is built from 13 residues. The germline CDR1 and CDR2 sequences are ENHRY and SYGVKD. This chain's CDR3 is CATEDRENSPLHF. The DNA for the CDR3 is TGTGCCACCGAGGACAGGGAGAATTCACCCCTCCACTTT.

The V gene is TRBV3-1 (or the pseudogene TRBV3-2), the J gene TRBJ2-3; D is unresolved. V was cut by 1 base and J by 6 bases, with 8 bases left in between. The V gene's germline CDR1 is LGHDT and CDR2 YNNKEL (reference sequence). The CDR3 runs to 13 residues. As DNA, the CDR3 is TGTGCCAGCAGCCAAGGTGGTCTGGATACGCAGTATTTT. As protein: CASSQGGLDTQYF.

V gene TRBV4-3 combines with J gene TRBJ1-1; TRBD1 is a possible D gene (5 bases). The CDR3 length is 17 residues. V lost 0 bases, J lost 5 bases, and 19 bases lay in between. Germline V CDR1 and CDR2: LGHNA, YSLEER. The CDR3: CASSQDYGGDLGTEAFF. CDR3 in DNA: TGCGCCAGCAGCCAAGATTATGGAGGGGACTTGGGGACTGAAGCTTTCTTT.

The chain carries TRBV14 and TRBJ1-4, with TRBD1 identical over 7 bases. This CDR3 spans 15 amino acids. J gave up 7 bases and V 0 bases, and 5 bases lay outside the gene matches. Germline V gene data show CDR1 as SGHDN and CDR2 as FVKESK. The CDR3 DNA is TGTGCCAGCAGCCAAGAAACGGGACAGATTGAAAAACTGTTTTTT. Translating it yields CASSQETGQIEKLFF.

This chain connects TRBV4-1 to TRBJ2-1; D is unclear. The CDR3 is 13 residues long. The germline V gene encodes CDR1 MGHRA and CDR2 YSYEKL. The ends were cut back, 4 bases at V and 5 bases at J, with 9 bases in the middle. CDR3 nucleotides: TGCGCCAGCAGCCCGCTCACCCACAATGAGCAGTTCTTC. Its protein is CASSPLTHNEQFF.

J is TRBJ2-7 and V is TRBV6-2 or TRBV6-3; a possible D gene is TRBD1 (6 bases). Trimming shortened V by 1 base and J by 3 bases, and 10 bases separated the two germline ends. The CDR3 has 14 amino acids. CDR1 is MNHEY, CDR2 SVGEGT, per germline. DNA for the CDR3: TGTGCCAGCAGTTACTTAGACAGGTTCTACGAGCAGTACTTC. Translated: CASSYLDRFYEQYF.

The V call is TRBV7-8, the J call TRBJ2-3; 7 bases fit TRBD1. V dropped 3 bases and J dropped 0; count of bases not matched to a gene: 3. Germline V gene lookup returns CDR1 SGHVS and CDR2 FQNEAQ. The CDR3 contains 15 residues. CDR3 in amino acids: CASSLTGLSTDTQYF. DNA of the CDR3: TGTGCCAGCAGCTTGACAGGGCTAAGCACAGATACGCAGTATTTT.

The V and J genes are TRBV19 and TRBJ1-5, with 7 bases lining up with TRBD1. Unmatched junction bases numbered 9, after V lost 3 bases and J lost 4 bases. Per germline, CDR1 LNHDA and CDR2 SQIVND (reference sequence). The CDR3 extends over 16 amino acids. DNA of the CDR3: TGTGCCAGTAGTATCTTGACAGGGCAGGTAAATCAGCCCCAGCATTTT. The encoded protein is CASSILTGQVNQPQHF.